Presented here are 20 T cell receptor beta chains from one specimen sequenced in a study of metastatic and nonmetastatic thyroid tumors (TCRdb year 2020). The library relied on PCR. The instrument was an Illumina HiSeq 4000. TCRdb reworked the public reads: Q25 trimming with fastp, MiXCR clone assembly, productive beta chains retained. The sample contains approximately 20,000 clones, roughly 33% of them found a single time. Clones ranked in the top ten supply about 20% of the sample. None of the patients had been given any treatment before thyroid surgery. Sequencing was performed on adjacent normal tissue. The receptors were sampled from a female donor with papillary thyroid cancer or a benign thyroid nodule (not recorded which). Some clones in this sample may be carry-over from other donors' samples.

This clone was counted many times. CDR3 sequence reads: CASSIRGETQYF. The DNA for the CDR3 is TGTGCCAGCAGTATCAGGGGAGAGACCCAGTACTTC. The genes are TRBV12-3 or TRBV12-4 and TRBJ2-5; D perhaps matches TRBD1 (6 bases). The CDR3 has 12 amino acids. V lost 5 bases, J lost 4 bases, and 8 bases lay in between.

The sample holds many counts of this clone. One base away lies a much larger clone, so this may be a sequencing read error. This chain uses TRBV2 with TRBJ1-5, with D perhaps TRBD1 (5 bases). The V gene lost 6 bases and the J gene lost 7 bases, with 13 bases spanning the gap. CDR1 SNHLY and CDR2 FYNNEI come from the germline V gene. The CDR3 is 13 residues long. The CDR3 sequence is CASRRGGRQPQHF. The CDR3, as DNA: TGTGCCAGCAGGAGGGGAGGGCGGCAGCCCCAGCATTTT.

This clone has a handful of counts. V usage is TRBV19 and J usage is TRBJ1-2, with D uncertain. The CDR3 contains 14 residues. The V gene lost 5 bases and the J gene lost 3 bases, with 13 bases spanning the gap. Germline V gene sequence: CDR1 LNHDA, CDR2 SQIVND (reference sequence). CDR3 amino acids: CASSPRVVDYGYTF. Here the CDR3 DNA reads TGTGCCAGTAGTCCCCGGGTTGTTGACTATGGCTACACCTTC.

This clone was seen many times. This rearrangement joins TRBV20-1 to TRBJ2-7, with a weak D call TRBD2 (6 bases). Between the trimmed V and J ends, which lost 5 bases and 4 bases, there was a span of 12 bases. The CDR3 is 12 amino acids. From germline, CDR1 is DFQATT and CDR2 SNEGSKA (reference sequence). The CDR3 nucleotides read TGCAGTGCTGAGACTAGTACTTACGAGCAGTACTTC. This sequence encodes CSAETSTYEQYF.

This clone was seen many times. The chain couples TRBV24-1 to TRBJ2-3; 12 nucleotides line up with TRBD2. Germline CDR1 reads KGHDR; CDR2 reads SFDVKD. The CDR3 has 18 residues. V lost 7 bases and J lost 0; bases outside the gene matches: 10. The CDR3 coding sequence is TGTGCCACCAGCTCCCTAGGACTAGCGGGGTCTAGCACAGATACGCAGTATTTT. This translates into CATSSLGLAGSSTDTQYF.

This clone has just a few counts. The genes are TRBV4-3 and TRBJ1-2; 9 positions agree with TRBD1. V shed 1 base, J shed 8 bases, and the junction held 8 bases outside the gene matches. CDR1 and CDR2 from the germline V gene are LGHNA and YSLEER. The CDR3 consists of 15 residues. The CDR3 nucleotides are TGCGCCAGCAGCCAAGGGATAAGGGACAGGGCGGGCTACACCTTC. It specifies CASSQGIRDRAGYTF.

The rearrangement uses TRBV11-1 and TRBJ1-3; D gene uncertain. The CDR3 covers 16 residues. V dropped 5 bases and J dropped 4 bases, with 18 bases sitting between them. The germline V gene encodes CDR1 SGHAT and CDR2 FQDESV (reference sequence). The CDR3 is CASSLLGPPEGNTIYF. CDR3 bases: TGTGCCAGCAGCCTGCTCGGCCCCCCTGAGGGAAACACCATATATTTT.

CDR3 protein: CASSTRGTYNVNEQFF. The CDR3 region has the DNA TGTGCCAGCAGTACCCGAGGGACTTACAACGTCAATGAGCAGTTCTTC. V gene TRBV6-5 combines with J gene TRBJ2-1; possible D gene TRBD2, 6 bases. Germline V gene data show CDR1 as MNHEY and CDR2 as SVGAGI. Between the trimmed V and J ends, which lost 5 bases and 6 bases, there was a span of 20 bases. This CDR3 is built from 16 residues.

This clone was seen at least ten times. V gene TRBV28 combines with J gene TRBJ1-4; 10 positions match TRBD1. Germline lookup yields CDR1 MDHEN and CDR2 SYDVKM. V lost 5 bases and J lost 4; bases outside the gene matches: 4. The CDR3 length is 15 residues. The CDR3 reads CASSPWTGGNEKLFF. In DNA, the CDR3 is TGTGCCAGCAGTCCATGGACAGGGGGTAATGAAAAACTGTTTTTT.

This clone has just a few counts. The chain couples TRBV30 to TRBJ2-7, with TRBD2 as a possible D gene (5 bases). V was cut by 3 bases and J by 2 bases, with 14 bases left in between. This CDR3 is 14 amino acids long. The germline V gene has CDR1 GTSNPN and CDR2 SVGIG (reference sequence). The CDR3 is CAWRASGITYEQYF. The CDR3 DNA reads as TGTGCCTGGAGGGCCTCCGGGATCACCTACGAGCAGTACTTC.

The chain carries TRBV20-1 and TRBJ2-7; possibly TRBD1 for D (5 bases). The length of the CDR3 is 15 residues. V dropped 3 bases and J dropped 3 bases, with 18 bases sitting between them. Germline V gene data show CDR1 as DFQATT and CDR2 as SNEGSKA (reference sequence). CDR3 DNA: TGCAGTGCTAGTGGTAACAGTCCAAGGGGCTACGAGCAGTACTTC. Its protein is CSASGNSPRGYEQYF.

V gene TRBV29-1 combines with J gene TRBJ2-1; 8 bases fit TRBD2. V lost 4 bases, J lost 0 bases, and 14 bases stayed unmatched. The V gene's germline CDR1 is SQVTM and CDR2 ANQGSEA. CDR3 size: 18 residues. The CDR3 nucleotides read TGCAGCGTTGTATACCTAGCGGGCCACGCCTACTCCTACAATGAGCAGTTCTTC. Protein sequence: CSVVYLAGHAYSYNEQFF.

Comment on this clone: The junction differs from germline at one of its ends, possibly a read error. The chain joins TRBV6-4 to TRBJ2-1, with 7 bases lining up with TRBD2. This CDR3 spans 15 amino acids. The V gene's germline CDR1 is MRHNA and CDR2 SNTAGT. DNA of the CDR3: TGTGCCATCAGTAGTCTGGGGGGGGACTACAATGAGCAGTTCTTC. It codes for CAISSLGGDYNEQFF.

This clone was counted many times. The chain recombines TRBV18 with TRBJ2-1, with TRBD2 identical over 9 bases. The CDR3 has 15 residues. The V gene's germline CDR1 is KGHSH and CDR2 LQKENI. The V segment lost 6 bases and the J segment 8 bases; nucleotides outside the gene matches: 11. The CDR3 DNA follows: TGTGCCAGCTCTTTACTAGCGGGTCCCGGCGATGAGCAGTTCTTC. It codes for CASSLLAGPGDEQFF.

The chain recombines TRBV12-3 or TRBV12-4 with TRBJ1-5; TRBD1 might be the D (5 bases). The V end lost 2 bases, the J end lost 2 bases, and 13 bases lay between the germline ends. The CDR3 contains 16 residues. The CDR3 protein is CASSLNRIGGNQPQHF. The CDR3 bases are TGTGCCAGCAGTTTAAACCGCATAGGGGGCAATCAGCCCCAGCATTTT.

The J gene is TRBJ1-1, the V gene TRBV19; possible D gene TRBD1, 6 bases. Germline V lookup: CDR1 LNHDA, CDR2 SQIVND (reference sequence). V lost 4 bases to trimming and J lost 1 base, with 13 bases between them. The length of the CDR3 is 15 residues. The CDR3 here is CASSTPQGKNTEAFF. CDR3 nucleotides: TGTGCCAGTAGTACCCCACAGGGAAAGAACACTGAAGCTTTCTTT.

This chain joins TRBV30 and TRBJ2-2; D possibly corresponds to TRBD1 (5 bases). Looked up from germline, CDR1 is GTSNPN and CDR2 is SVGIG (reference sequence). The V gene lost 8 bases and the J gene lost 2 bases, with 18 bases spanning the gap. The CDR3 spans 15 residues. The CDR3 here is CAGIPQDKNTGELFF. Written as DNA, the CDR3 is TGTGCCGGAATTCCCCAGGACAAAAACACCGGGGAGCTGTTTTTT.

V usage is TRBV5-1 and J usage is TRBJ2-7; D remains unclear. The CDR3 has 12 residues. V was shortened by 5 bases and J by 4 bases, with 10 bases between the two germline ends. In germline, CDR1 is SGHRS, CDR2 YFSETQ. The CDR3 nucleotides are TGCGCCAGCAGTTTAGACCTATACGAGCAGTACTTC. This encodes CASSLDLYEQYF.

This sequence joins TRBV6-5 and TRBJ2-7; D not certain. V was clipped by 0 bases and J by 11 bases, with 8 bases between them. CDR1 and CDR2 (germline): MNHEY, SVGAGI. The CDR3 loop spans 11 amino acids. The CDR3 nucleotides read TGTGCCAGCAGTTACTCGGCCCAGGAGTACTTC. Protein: CASSYSAQEYF.

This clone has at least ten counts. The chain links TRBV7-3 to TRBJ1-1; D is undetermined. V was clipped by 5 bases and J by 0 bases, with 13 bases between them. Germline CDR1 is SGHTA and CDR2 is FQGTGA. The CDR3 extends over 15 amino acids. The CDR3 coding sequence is TGTGCCAGCAGCCCCGGAGGCCTATTGAACACTGAAGCTTTCTTT. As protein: CASSPGGLLNTEAFF.